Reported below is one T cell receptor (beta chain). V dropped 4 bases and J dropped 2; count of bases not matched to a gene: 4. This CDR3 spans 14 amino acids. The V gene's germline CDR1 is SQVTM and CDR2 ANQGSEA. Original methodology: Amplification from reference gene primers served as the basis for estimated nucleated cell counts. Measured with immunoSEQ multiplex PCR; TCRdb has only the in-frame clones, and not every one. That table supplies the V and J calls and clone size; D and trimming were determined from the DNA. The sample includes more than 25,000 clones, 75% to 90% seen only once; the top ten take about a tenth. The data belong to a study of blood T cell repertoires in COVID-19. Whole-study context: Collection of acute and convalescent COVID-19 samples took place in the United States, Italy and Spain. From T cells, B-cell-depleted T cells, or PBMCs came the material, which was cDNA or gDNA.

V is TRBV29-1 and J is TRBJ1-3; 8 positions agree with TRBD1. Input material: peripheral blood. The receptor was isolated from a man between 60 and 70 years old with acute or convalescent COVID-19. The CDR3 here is CSVAKQGAGNTIYF. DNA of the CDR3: TGCAGCGTTGCGAAACAGGGGGCTGGAAACACCATATATTTT.